This record concerns one TCR beta chain sequence. Its antigen is not known. This CDR3 is built from 13 residues. Germline V gene sequence: CDR1 MNHEY, CDR2 SMNVEV (reference sequence). V trimming: 7 bases; J trimming: 7 bases; junction bases outside the gene matches: 4. Both 60 Vbeta primers and 13 Jbeta primers went into the PCR. Generated by immunoSEQ multiplex PCR, the TCRdb table keeps only in-frame clones and is missing some. The sample contains tens of thousands of clones, roughly 79% of which appear only once. The record originates from a study of cytomegalovirus exposure and HLA in healthy donors. The overall study: About 180 million T cells yielded roughly 120 million unique TCR beta sequences in earlier analysis.

Findings and caveats of the study: In most subjects, TCR beta sequences reportedly gave accurate predictions of HLA-A and HLA-B alleles.

The source of this sequence is a woman aged 40-49 years in good health and CMV-seronegative. The sequencing input was PBMCs. The rearrangement links TRBV27 to TRBJ2-1, with 10 bases lining up with TRBD1. Here the CDR3 DNA reads TGTGCCAGCACCCGGGACAGGGGTAATGAGCAGTTCTTC. It translates to CASTRDRGNEQFF.